This T cell receptor (beta chain) was profiled in a study of blood T cell repertoires in COVID-19. Across the whole study: T cells, B-cell-depleted T cells, or PBMCs provided the cDNA or gDNA that served as material.

In the source study's methods: For nucleated cells, counts were estimated from reference gene primer amplification. Generated by immunoSEQ multiplex PCR, the TCRdb table keeps only in-frame clones and is missing some. From that table come the V and J calls and clone size; the DNA was used to work out D and trimming. The table lists a few hundred thousand clones, approximately 85% of them singletons, with under 2.5% in the top ten. This CDR3 contains 15 residues. Trimming took 6 bases from V and 9 from J, leaving 18 bases between them. In germline, CDR1 is MRHNA, CDR2 SNTAGT. This TCR was sampled from a woman in her 70s with COVID-19, enrolled during active disease. Input material: peripheral blood. The rearrangement joins TRBV6-4 to TRBJ1-6, with D possibly TRBD1 on 5 matching bases. The CDR3, as DNA: TGTGCCAGCAGCCCTTGGGGGGGGTCGAGTTCACCCCTCCACTTT. As protein: CASSPWGGSSSPLHF.